This T cell receptor (beta chain) is drawn from a study of blood T cell repertoires in COVID-19 (dated by TCRdb to between 2020 and 2021). Regarding the study in general: Samples covering the acute and convalescent phases of COVID-19 were provided by collaborators in the United States, Italy and Spain. Sample metadata almost always included a de-identified subject ID, COVID-19 status, age in years and sex. The material from the prospective study consisted of cDNA or gDNA derived from T cells, B-cell-depleted T cells, or PBMCs. HLA class I and class II types, where available, came from metadata supplied by the sample provider rather than from assay-based typing. The repertoires were made available in a free public database intended to serve as a resource for research on the immune response to SARS-CoV-2. The samples were drawn from the first 160 participants of the ongoing ImmuneRACE study and from over 950 subjects provided by 6 global collaborators. Deeply sampled blood TCRbeta repertoires from subjects exposed to, actively infected with, or recovered from COVID-19 were included in the dataset.

TCRbeta CDR3 regions were amplified from genomic DNA by means of the immunoSEQ Assay, a bias-controlled multiplex PCR. The published analysis was carried out like this. The number of nucleated cells in each sample was estimated from the amplification of reference gene primers within the assay. To quantify the absolute abundance of each unique TCRbeta CDR3 rearrangement, sequence reads were collapsed and filtered. For each sample, productive Simpson clonality was calculated as the square root of Simpson's diversity index over productive rearrangements. As stored in TCRdb, this immuneACCESS dataset retains in-frame rearrangements with V and J assigned. A fraction of the clones does not appear; measured against another copy, unresolved V genes explain less than half of the discrepancy, and the remainder lacks a known reason. V, J and clone size derive from that table, while D and trimming were established from the DNA sequence. This sample holds 300,000 to 400,000 clones; 75% to 90% were observed only once. Under 3% of the sample belongs to the ten largest clones.

V and J are truncated by 6 bases and 5 bases respectively, leaving an intervening sequence of 11 bases. Including the terminal cysteine and phenylalanine, the CDR3 comprises 13 residues. The read is trimmed to its CDR3 DNA, 39 bases read in frame from base 1. Looking up the germline V gene yields CDR1 SNHLY and CDR2 FYNNEI. As to this clone: Its target antigen remains unknown. No per-base quality is available; no much larger clone lies one base away.

The paper as a whole reports these results and caveats: Clinical and demographic metadata were provided uncurated, with the amount varying by source and participant.

In Seattle, one collaborating source enrolled patients while the infection was active and tracked those patients longitudinally over the course of disease. Each collaborating institution followed its own protocols to collect whole blood in K2EDTA tubes. For TCRbeta analysis, collaborators shipped samples in one of three forms: frozen whole blood, isolated PBMCs, or DNA extracted from either of those sample types. This receptor was obtained from a woman younger than 45 with COVID-19, enrolled during active disease. The rearrangement joined TRBV2 to TRBJ1-5; the D segment could be TRBD1, given 6 matching bases. Specimen: peripheral blood. The CDR3 loop reads CASSPTGYQPQHF. The DNA sequence reads TGTGCCAGCAGCCCCACAGGGTATCAGCCCCAGCATTTT. The entire variable domain, with the stretches around the CDR3 drawn from the reference TRBV2 and TRBJ1-5 proteins, is EPEVTQTPSHQVTQMGQEVILRCVPISNHLYFYWYRQILGQKVEFLVSFYNNEISEKSEIFDDQFSVERPDGSNFTLKIRSTKLEDSAMYFCASSPTGYQPQHFGDGTRLSIL.